A selection of T cell receptor beta chains follows, all from one sample in a study of T cells in Graves' hyperthyroidism and ophthalmopathy. TCRdb called the multiplex PCR reads again in MiXCR, with one record for every CDR3 protein. The sample shows a few hundred thousand distinct CDR3 sequences, approximately 18% of them seen only once. The sequencing sample was made of blood. These TCRs come from a man aged 18 to 35 with Graves' ophthalmopathy. Both conserved end residues are part of each CDR3. A D gene is named only where the DNA matches it firmly. Rows give clone size only sometimes, using once, few, many, or a class for an expanded clone.

v_gene	abundance	j_gene	d_gene	CDR3nt	CDR3aa
TRBV3-1	many	TRBJ1-5	-	TGTGCCAGCAGCCAAGGTACAGCTAGCAATCAGCCCCAGCATTTT	CASSQGTASNQPQHF
TRBV2	many	TRBJ2-3	-	TGTGCCAGCAGTGAAGGAACGGCGGGGGCACACACAGATACGCAGTATTTT	CASSEGTAGAHTDTQYF
TRBV5-1	few	TRBJ2-3	TRBD1	TGCGCCAGCAGCGCAGGACAGGGGGCAGATACGCAGTATTTT	CASSAGQGADTQYF
TRBV7-9	many	TRBJ2-1	-	TGTGCCAGCAGCTTAGGGGCCTTCGGTGAGCAGTTCTTC	CASSLGAFGEQFF
TRBV24-1	few	TRBJ1-2	-	TGTGCCACCAGTGATCAACGGGACATAAATGGCTACACCTTC	CATSDQRDINGYTF
TRBV7-2	few	TRBJ2-2	TRBD2	TGTGCCAGCAGTCCGACTAGCGGGGGGCTCACCGGGGAGCTGTTTTTT	CASSPTSGGLTGELFF
TRBV3-1	many	TRBJ1-1	-	TGTGCCAGCAAACCGAGGGGGGGGTCAGAAGCTTTCTTT	CASKPRGGSEAFF
TRBV7-8	many	TRBJ2-5	TRBD2	TGTGCCAGCAGCTTACTAGCGGGGGCCCTCGAGACCCAGTACTTC	CASSLLAGALETQYF
TRBV15	many	TRBJ2-7	TRBD1	TGTGCCACCAGCTCCCGGGACAGAGCCTACGAGCAGTACTTC	CATSSRDRAYEQYF
TRBV7-9	-	TRBJ2-7	TRBD2	TGTGCCAGCAGCTTATGGACTAGCGGGGCTATCTACGAGCAGTACTTC	CASSLWTSGAIYEQYF
TRBV20-1	many	TRBJ2-7	TRBD1	TGCAGTGCCCGGACAGGGGGCGGTAACTACGAGCAGTACTTC	CSARTGGGNYEQYF
TRBV4-1	-	TRBJ1-6	-	TGCGCCAGCAGCCAACTTGTACGACAGGCGGGTAATTCACCCCTCCACTTT	CASSQLVRQAGNSPLHF
TRBV11-2	many	TRBJ1-2	TRBD1	TGTGCCAGCAGCCCCCGGGACAGCAACTATGGCTACACCTTC	CASSPRDSNYGYTF
TRBV10-1	-	TRBJ1-1	-	TGCGCCAGCAGTGAGTCCGGGGAGAACACTGAAGCTTTCTTT	CASSESGENTEAFF
TRBV3-1	many	TRBJ1-5	-	TGTGCCAGCAGCCAAGCTGCAGGCCCGCCTCGGCGGCAGCCCCAGCATTTT	CASSQAAGPPRRQPQHF
TRBV6-1	many	TRBJ1-5	TRBD1	TGTGCCAGCAGTTCCGGGACAGGGGGCTTCAAGGCCCAGCATTTT	CASSSGTGGFKAQHF
TRBV9	-	TRBJ2-1	-	TGTGCCAGCAGCCCAGGTCTGGGGCTATACTACAATGAGCAGTTCTTC	CASSPGLGLYYNEQFF
TRBV9	few	TRBJ2-2	TRBD2	TGTGCCAGCAGCGTACGGACTAGCGGGGGCACCGGGGAGCTGTTTTTT	CASSVRTSGGTGELFF
TRBV4-1	-	TRBJ2-7	-	TGCGCCAGCAGCCAAGCTAGCAGGGGCAACTACGAGCAGTACTTC	CASSQASRGNYEQYF
TRBV29-1	-	TRBJ2-7	TRBD2	TGCAGCGTTGCTAGCGGGGGACCGAACTACGAGCAGTACTTC	CSVASGGPNYEQYF
TRBV2	many	TRBJ2-1	-	TGTGCCAGCACCACCGGACAGTACAATGAGCAGTTCTTC	CASTTGQYNEQFF
TRBV3-1	many	TRBJ1-1	-	TGTGCCAGCAGCCAATTGGTCGTTGGTAACACTGAAGCTTTCTTT	CASSQLVVGNTEAFF